The clone carrying this T cell receptor (beta chain) has a single count. The antigen is undetermined. The data were obtained in a study of OX40 agonist ivuxolimab in advanced cancers. Study as a whole: Participants could have had prior anti-PD-1, anti-PD-L1 or anti-CTLA-4 therapy, and approximately 40% had some. The study reported partial responses in three patients: one hepatocellular carcinoma, two cutaneous melanoma.

Generated by immunoSEQ multiplex PCR, the TCRdb table keeps only in-frame clones and is missing some. The table has about 58,000 clones, 70% to 90% seen once. Study findings and constraints: On average, CD8+ T cells had more expanded clones than CD4+. Clonal expansion among partial responders at 0.1-3.0 mg/kg ranked near the lowest.

Germline values: CDR1 WNHNN, CDR2 SYGVQD (reference sequence). The CDR3 covers 15 residues. Trimming cost V 5 bases and J 3 bases, with 15 bases left between them. The rearrangement uses TRBV10-1 and TRBJ2-3, with TRBD2 as a possible D gene (5 bases). The sequence was collected from an adult with an advanced solid tumor such as melanoma, head and neck, liver or kidney cancer. The input for sequencing was CD4+ or CD8+ T cells sorted from blood, taken in a trial of the OX40 agonist ivuxolimab. In nucleotides, the CDR3 is TGCGCCAGCAGTCCCGGACTTACATATACAGATACGCAGTATTTT. Translation: CASSPGLTYTDTQYF.